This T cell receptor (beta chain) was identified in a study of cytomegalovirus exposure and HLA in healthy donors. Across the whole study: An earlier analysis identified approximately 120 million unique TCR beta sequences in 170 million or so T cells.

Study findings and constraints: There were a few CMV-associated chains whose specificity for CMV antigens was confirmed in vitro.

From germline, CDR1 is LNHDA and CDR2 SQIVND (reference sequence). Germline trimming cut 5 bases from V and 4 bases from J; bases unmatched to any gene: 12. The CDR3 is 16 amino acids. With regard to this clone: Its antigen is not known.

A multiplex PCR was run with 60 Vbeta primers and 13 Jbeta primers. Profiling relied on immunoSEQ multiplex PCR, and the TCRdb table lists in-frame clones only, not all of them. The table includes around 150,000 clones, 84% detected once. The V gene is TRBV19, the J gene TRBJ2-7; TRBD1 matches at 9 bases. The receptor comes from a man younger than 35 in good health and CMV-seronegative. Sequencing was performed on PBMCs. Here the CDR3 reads CASSSRWGQGVYEQYF. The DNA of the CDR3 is TGTGCCAGTAGTTCAAGGTGGGGACAGGGAGTGTACGAGCAGTACTTC.